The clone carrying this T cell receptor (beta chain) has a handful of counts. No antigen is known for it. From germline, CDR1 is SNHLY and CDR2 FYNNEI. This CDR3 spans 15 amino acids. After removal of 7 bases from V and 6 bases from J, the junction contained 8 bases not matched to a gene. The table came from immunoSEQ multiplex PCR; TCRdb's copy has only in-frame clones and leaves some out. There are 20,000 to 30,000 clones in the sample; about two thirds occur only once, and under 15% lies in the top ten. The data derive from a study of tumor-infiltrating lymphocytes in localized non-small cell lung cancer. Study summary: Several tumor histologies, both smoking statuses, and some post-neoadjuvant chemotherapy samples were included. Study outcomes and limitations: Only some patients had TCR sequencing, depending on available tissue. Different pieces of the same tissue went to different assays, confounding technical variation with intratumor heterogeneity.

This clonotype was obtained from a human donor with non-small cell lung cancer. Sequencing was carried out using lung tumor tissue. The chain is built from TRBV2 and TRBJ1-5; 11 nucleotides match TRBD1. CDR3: CASNKDRGHSQPQHF. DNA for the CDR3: TGTGCCAGCAATAAGGACAGGGGGCACAGTCAGCCCCAGCATTTT.